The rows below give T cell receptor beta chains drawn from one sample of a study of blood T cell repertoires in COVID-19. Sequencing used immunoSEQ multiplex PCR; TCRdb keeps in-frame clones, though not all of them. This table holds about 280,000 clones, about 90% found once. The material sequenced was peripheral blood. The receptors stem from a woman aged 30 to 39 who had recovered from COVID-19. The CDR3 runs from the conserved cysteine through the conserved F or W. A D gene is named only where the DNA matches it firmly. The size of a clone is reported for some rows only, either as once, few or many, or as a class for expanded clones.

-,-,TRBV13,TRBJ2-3,CASSLDPGGTETMYF,TGTGCCAGCAGCTTAGACCCAGGGGGGACAGAAACGATGTATTTT
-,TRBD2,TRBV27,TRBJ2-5,CASSPGGELTQYF,TGTGCCAGCAGTCCGGGAGGGGAGTTGACCCAGTACTTC
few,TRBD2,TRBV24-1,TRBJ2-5,CATSAGGSQETQYF,TGTGCCACCAGCGCGGGGGGAAGCCAAGAGACCCAGTACTTC
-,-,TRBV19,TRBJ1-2,CASSDLGVAFFGYTF,TGTGCCAGTAGTGACCTAGGGGTCGCGTTTTTCGGCTACACCTTC
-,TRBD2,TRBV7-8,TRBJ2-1,CASSFTSGIDNEQFF,TGTGCCAGCAGCTTCACTAGCGGGATAGACAATGAGCAGTTCTTC
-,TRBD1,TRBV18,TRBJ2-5,CASSTRGETQYF,TGTGCCAGCTCGACCAGGGGGGAGACCCAGTACTTC
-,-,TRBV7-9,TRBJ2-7,CASSVGQIVYEQYF,TGTGCCAGCAGCGTCGGACAGATAGTCTACGAGCAGTACTTC
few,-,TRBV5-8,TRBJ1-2,CASASLVITF,TGTGCCAGCGCGAGTTTGGTGATCACCTTC
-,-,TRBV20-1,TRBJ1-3,CSASYGSGNTIYF,TGCAGTGCTAGTTACGGGTCTGGAAACACCATATATTTT
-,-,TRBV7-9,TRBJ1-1,CASSPYTGTSKAFF,TGTGCCAGCAGCCCGTACACCGGGACTTCTAAAGCTTTCTTT
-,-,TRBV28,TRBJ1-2,CASSSGYGYTF,TGTGCCAGCAGTTCGGGTTATGGCTACACCTTC
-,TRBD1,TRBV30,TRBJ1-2,CAWSGDRNYGYTF,TGTGCCTGGAGTGGGGACAGAAACTATGGCTACACCTTC
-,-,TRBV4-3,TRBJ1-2,CASRPGGPMPYGYTF,TGCGCCAGCAGGCCCGGGGGGCCAATGCCCTATGGCTACACCTTC
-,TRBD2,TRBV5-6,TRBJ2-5,CASSFGGVGETQYF,TGTGCCAGCAGCTTTGGGGGGGTTGGAGAGACCCAGTACTTC
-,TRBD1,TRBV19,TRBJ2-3,CASSLRQGADTQYF,TGTGCCAGTAGTCTAAGGCAGGGGGCAGATACGCAGTATTTT
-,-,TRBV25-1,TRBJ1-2,CASSRGSGYGYTF,TGTGCCAGCAGTAGGGGGTCGGGCTATGGCTACACCTTC
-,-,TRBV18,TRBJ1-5,CASSPPEEGGPQHF,TGTGCCAGCTCACCACCGGAGGAAGGAGGGCCCCAGCATTTT
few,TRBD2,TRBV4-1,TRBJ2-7,CASSEGGGSYEQYF,TGCGCCAGCAGCGAGGGCGGGGGTTCCTACGAGCAGTACTTC
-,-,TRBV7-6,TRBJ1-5,CASSDAQGAPQPQHF,TGTGCCAGCAGCGACGCCCAGGGCGCCCCTCAGCCCCAGCATTTT
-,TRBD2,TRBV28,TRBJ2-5,CASSFPGLAVEKETQYF,TGTGCCAGCAGTTTCCCGGGACTAGCGGTTGAAAAAGAGACCCAGTACTTC
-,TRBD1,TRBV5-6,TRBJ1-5,CASSSGTGGFGQPQHF,TGTGCCAGCAGCTCCGGGACAGGGGGTTTCGGTCAGCCCCAGCATTTT
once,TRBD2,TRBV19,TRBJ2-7,CASSINSGGSYEQYF,TGTGCCAGTAGTATTAACTCGGGGGGATCCTACGAGCAGTACTTC
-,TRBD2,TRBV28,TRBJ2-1,CASSATGTSGSYEQFF,TGTGCCAGCAGTGCTACCGGGACTAGCGGGAGCTATGAGCAGTTCTTC
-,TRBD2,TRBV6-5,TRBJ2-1,CASSSPGTRRQFF,TGTGCCAGCAGTTCCCCCGGGACTAGGAGGCAGTTCTTC
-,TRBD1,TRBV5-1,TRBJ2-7,CASSLAGQGSYEQYF,TGCGCCAGCAGCTTGGCGGGACAGGGGTCCTACGAGCAGTACTTC
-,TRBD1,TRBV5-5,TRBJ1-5,CASSRVTGNQPQHF,TGTGCCAGCAGCCGAGTGACAGGGAATCAGCCCCAGCATTTT
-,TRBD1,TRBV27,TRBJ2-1,CASSLGTGVYNEQFF,TGTGCCAGCAGTCTCGGGACAGGGGTCTACAATGAGCAGTTCTTC
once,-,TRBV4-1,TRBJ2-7,CASSRPQGWDEQYF,TGCGCCAGCAGCCGACCACAGGGATGGGACGAGCAGTACTTC
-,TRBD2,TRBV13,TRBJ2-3,CASSPGLAASTDTQYF,TGTGCCAGCAGCCCGGGACTAGCAGCTAGCACAGATACGCAGTATTTT
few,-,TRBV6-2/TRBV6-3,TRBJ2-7,CASSPAYEQYF,TGTGCCAGCAGCCCCGCCTACGAGCAGTACTTC
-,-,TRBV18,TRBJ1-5,CASSREVPSNQPQHF,TGTGCCAGCTCACGGGAGGTACCTAGCAATCAGCCCCAGCATTTT
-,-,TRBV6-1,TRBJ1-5,CASSETTLSPGQPQHF,TGTGCCAGCAGTGAGACGACACTTTCCCCCGGTCAGCCCCAGCATTTT
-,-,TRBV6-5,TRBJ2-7,CASSYSRGAYEQYF,TGTGCCAGCAGTTACTCTAGAGGAGCCTACGAGCAGTACTTC
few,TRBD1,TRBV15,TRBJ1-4,CATSREPRGVNEKLFF,TGTGCCACCAGCAGAGAACCCAGGGGGGTTAATGAAAAACTGTTTTTT
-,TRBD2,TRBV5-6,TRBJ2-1,CASSIRTSGTNYNEQFF,TGTGCCAGCAGCATACGGACTAGCGGGACGAACTACAATGAGCAGTTCTTC
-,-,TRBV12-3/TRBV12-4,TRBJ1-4,CASSSTGEKLFF,TGTGCCAGCAGTTCAACAGGGGAAAAACTGTTTTTT
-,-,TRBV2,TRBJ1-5,CASRQGPNQPQHF,TGTGCCAGCAGACAGGGCCCTAATCAGCCCCAGCATTTT
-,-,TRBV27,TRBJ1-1,CASSLSRWRGVGVAFF,TGTGCCAGCAGTTTATCGAGGTGGCGGGGGGTGGGGGTGGCTTTCTTT
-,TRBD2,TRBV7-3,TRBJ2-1,CASSPRGSNEQFF,TGTGCCAGCAGCCCGCGGGGGTCCAATGAGCAGTTCTTC
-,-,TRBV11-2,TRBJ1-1,CASSPAGGGYTEAFF,TGTGCCAGCAGCCCCGCGGGGGGAGGATACACTGAAGCTTTCTTT
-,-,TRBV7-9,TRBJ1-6,CASSLATGLNSPLHF,TGTGCCAGCAGCTTAGCGACAGGACTTAATTCACCCCTCCACTTT
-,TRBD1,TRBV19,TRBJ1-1,CASSPGQGTLMNTEAFF,TGTGCCAGTAGCCCGGGACAGGGGACGCTCATGAACACTGAAGCTTTCTTT
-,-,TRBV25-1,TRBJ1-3,CASSESDTANTIYF,TGTGCCAGCAGTGAATCTGACACCGCAAACACCATATATTTT
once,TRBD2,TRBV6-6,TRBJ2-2,CASRFSGGMAGELFF,TGTGCCAGCAGATTCAGCGGGGGCATGGCCGGGGAGCTGTTTTTT
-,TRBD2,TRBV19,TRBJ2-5,CASSRGSGIQETQYF,TGTGCCAGTAGTAGGGGGAGCGGGATCCAAGAGACCCAGTACTTC
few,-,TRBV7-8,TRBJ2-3,CASSSLSGSTTDTQYF,TGTGCCAGCAGCTCGCTCTCCGGGAGTACGACAGATACGCAGTATTTT
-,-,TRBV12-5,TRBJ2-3,CASGLVCSDRTNLAGRVPQYF,TGTGCTAGTGGTTTGGTATGTTCAGACAGGACTAATTTAGCGGGCAGGGTCCCGCAGTATTTT